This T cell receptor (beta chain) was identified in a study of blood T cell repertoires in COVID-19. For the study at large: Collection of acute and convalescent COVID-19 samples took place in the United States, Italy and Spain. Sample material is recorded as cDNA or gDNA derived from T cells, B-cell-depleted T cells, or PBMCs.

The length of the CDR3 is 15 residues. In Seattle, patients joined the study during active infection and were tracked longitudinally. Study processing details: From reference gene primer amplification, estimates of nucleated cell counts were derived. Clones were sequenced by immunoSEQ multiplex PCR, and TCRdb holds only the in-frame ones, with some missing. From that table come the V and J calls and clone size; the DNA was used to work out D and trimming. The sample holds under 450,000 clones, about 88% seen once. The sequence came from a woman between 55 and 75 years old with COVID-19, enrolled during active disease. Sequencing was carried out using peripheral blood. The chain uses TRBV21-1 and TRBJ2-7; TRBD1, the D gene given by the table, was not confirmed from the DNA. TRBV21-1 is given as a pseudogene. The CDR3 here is CASSIGTGGAGEQYF. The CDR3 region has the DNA TGTGCCAGCAGCATTGGGACAGGGGGAGCTGGGGAGCAGTACTTC.